This T cell receptor (beta chain) was captured by sequencing in a study of shared clonotypes between healthy human individuals. As concerns this clone: As yet, its antigen is unknown.

Study outcomes and limitations: Sampling was confined to blood; repertoires within tissues likely differ. Rarefaction gave evidence that sorted-subset sequencing remained incomplete despite large depth. As a rule, naive subsets had a larger estimated richness than memory subsets.

CDR3 length: 13 amino acids. Germline V lookup: CDR1 SQVTM, CDR2 ANQGSEA. V gave up 4 bases and J gave up 2 bases, with 10 bases separating them. Donors, healthy HIV-negative adults, lacked recent acute infections or vaccinations. Generated by immunoSEQ multiplex PCR, the TCRdb table keeps only in-frame clones and is missing some. This sample carries about 2.4 million clones, 93% of them seen once, and the ten largest clones take around 0.37%. This sequence originates from a young man in good health. Some clones in this sample may be carry-over from other donors' samples. The sequencing input was naive CD4+ T cells from PBMCs. The subset here: CD45RA+ positively selected. V and J are TRBV29-1 and TRBJ2-3; no reliable D call. The CDR3 bases are TGCAGCGTTGGGGGAAGGCTCACAGATACGCAGTATTTT. Residues: CSVGGRLTDTQYF.